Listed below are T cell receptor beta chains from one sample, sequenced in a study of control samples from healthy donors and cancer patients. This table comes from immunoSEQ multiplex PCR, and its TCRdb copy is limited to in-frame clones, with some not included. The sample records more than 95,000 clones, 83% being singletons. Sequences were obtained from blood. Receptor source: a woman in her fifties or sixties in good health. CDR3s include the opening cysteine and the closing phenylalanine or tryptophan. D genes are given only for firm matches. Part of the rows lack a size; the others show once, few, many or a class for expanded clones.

CASSQTRDSLQETQYF | TGTGCCAGTAGCCAAACTCGGGACAGCCTCCAAGAGACCCAGTACTTC | TRBD1 | TRBV19 | - | 16 | TRBJ2-5
CASAQGLGTEAFF | TGTGCCAGCGCACAGGGTTTAGGCACTGAAGCTTTCTTT | - | TRBV4-2 | - | 13 | TRBJ1-1
CASSPDISYNEQFF | TGTGCCAGCAGTCCGGACATCTCCTACAATGAGCAGTTCTTC | - | TRBV6-5 | - | 14 | TRBJ2-1
CASSYVGWENEQYF | TGTGCCAGCAGTTACGTAGGTTGGGAGAACGAGCAGTACTTC | - | TRBV6-2/TRBV6-3 | - | 14 | TRBJ2-7
CAISSTGTSGGGGYNEQFF | TGTGCCATCAGTTCTACCGGGACTAGCGGGGGGGGCGGCTACAATGAGCAGTTCTTC | TRBD2 | TRBV10-3 | - | 19 | TRBJ2-1
CASSLQGANEKLFF | TGCGCCAGCAGCTTACAGGGGGCGAATGAAAAACTGTTTTTT | TRBD1 | TRBV5-1 | - | 14 | TRBJ1-4
CASSLSRPGKNTEAFF | TGTGCCAGCAGCTTAAGTCGGCCAGGGAAAAACACTGAAGCTTTCTTT | - | TRBV7-3 | - | 16 | TRBJ1-1
CASSWTGANTGELFF | TGTGCCAGCAGCTGGACAGGGGCGAACACCGGGGAGCTGTTTTTT | TRBD1 | TRBV7-9 | few | 15 | TRBJ2-2
CASSQGLQVGELFF | TGTGCCAGCAGCCAAGGGCTCCAGGTGGGGGAGCTGTTTTTT | - | TRBV14 | - | 14 | TRBJ2-2
CASRPKDRAVETQYF | TGTGCCAGCAGACCCAAGGACAGGGCCGTAGAGACCCAGTACTTC | TRBD1 | TRBV6-6 | - | 15 | TRBJ2-5
CASSLALTDGNQPQHF | TGTGCCAGCAGCTTAGCTTTAACTGACGGCAATCAGCCCCAGCATTTT | - | TRBV7-9 | - | 16 | TRBJ1-5
CASSPQDVGGHTEAFF | TGTGCCAGCTCACCCCAGGATGTAGGGGGCCACACTGAAGCTTTCTTT | TRBD1 | TRBV18 | - | 16 | TRBJ1-1
CAWSVQLAGGSGEQYF | TGTGCCTGGAGTGTACAGCTAGCGGGAGGCTCGGGGGAGCAGTACTTC | TRBD2 | TRBV30 | once | 16 | TRBJ2-7
CASSLGQGPRGYTF | TGCGCCAGCAGCTTGGGACAGGGTCCACGGGGCTACACCTTC | TRBD1 | TRBV5-1 | - | 14 | TRBJ1-2
CASSERQGANTGELFF | TGTGCCAGCAGTGAAAGACAGGGCGCGAACACCGGGGAGCTGTTTTTT | TRBD1 | TRBV25-1 | - | 16 | TRBJ2-2
CASAGTVDQPQHF | TGCGCCAGCGCCGGGACAGTAGATCAGCCCCAGCATTTT | TRBD1 | TRBV4-1 | - | 13 | TRBJ1-5
CASSYGRTEAFF | TGTGCCAGCAGTTATGGGCGGACTGAAGCTTTCTTT | - | TRBV6-2/TRBV6-3 | large | 12 | TRBJ1-1
CASRNTGLRGYTF | TGTGCCAGCAGGAATACAGGGCTACGAGGCTACACCTTC | - | TRBV5-6 | - | 13 | TRBJ1-2
CSVDGLFYGYTF | TGCAGCGTTGACGGGCTTTTCTATGGCTACACCTTC | - | TRBV29-1 | - | 12 | TRBJ1-2
CAISAGAQGNQPQHF | TGTGCCATCAGTGCGGGGGCTCAAGGCAATCAGCCCCAGCATTTT | - | TRBV10-3 | few | 15 | TRBJ1-5
CASRPGTANYGYTF | TGTGCCAGCAGACCCGGGACAGCTAACTATGGCTACACCTTC | TRBD1 | TRBV3-1/TRBV3-2 | - | 14 | TRBJ1-2
CASSFTDTQYF | TGTGCCAGCAGCTTCACAGATACGCAGTATTTT | - | TRBV7-3 | - | 11 | TRBJ2-3
CASTQPQSDTQYF | TGTGCCAGCACCCAGCCGCAGTCAGATACGCAGTATTTT | - | TRBV28 | - | 13 | TRBJ2-3
CASKDSPSDSGNTIYF | TGTGCCAGCAAGGACAGCCCTTCAGACTCTGGAAACACCATATATTTT | - | TRBV21-1 | - | 16 | TRBJ1-3
CASLLGANTEAFF | TGTGCCAGCTTGTTGGGGGCGAACACTGAAGCTTTCTTT | - | TRBV6-5 | - | 13 | TRBJ1-1
CASSLTLTGQGDNEQFF | TGTGCCAGCAGCTTAACGTTAACGGGACAGGGCGACAATGAGCAGTTCTTC | TRBD1 | TRBV7-3 | - | 17 | TRBJ2-1
CASSYQGAGTEQYF | TGCGCCAGCAGCTATCAAGGGGCGGGTACCGAGCAGTACTTC | - | TRBV5-1 | - | 14 | TRBJ2-7
CASSFLAGSTVEQFF | TGTGCCAGCAGCTTTTTAGCGGGATCGACCGTTGAGCAGTTCTTC | TRBD2 | TRBV5-6 | once | 15 | TRBJ2-1
CASSVGGTLRSGANVLTF | TGTGCCAGCAGCGTAGGGGGGACCCTCCGCTCTGGGGCCAACGTCCTGACTTTC | - | TRBV9 | - | 18 | TRBJ2-6
CASSQDRGFEAFF | TGCGCCAGCAGCCAAGACAGGGGGTTTGAAGCTTTCTTT | TRBD1 | TRBV4-3 | - | 13 | TRBJ1-1
CSVEDKGKGGYTF | TGCAGCGTTGAAGATAAGGGGAAGGGAGGCTACACCTTC | - | TRBV29-1 | - | 13 | TRBJ1-2
CASSDGTGGLPLHF | TGTGCCAGCAGTGATGGGACAGGGGGTCTCCCCCTCCACTTT | TRBD1 | TRBV6-1 | - | 14 | TRBJ1-6
CASSQEIRGAGELFF | TGTGCCAGCAGCCAAGAAATAAGGGGGGCCGGGGAGCTGTTTTTT | - | TRBV4-2 | few | 15 | TRBJ2-2
CASSWGLAEVTGELFF | TGTGCCAGCAGCTGGGGACTAGCAGAAGTCACCGGGGAGCTGTTTTTT | TRBD2 | TRBV7-2 | - | 16 | TRBJ2-2